Shown below are 32 T cell receptor beta chains from a single sample sequenced in a study of cytomegalovirus exposure and HLA in healthy donors listed by TCRdb under 2017. The library was prepared using the immunoSEQ multiplex PCR assay. For the multiplex PCR, a mixture combining 60 forward primers for TCR Vbeta segments and 13 reverse primers for TCR Jbeta segments was used. The clones in this table, taken by TCRdb from immuneACCESS, are in-frame only. Not every clone is retained; where verified, under half of the shortfall comes from an unresolved V gene, and the cause of the rest is unknown. Present in this sample are 85,000 to 110,000 clones, approximately 79% of which were seen just once. The leading ten clones occupy approximately 3.7% of the sample. Sample: PBMCs. The receptor source for this set is a man between 45 and 60 years old in good health and CMV-seropositive.

In its sample, this clone was seen a few times. The chain recombines TRBV7-2 with TRBJ1-4; D gene ambiguous. Trimming cost V 2 bases and J 8 bases, with 9 bases left between them. There are 13 residues in the CDR3. Germline lookup yields CDR1 SGHTA and CDR2 FQGNSA. The chain's CDR3 is CASSLPGGEKLFF. CDR3 nucleotide sequence: TGTGCCAGCAGCTTACCGGGAGGCGAAAAACTGTTTTTT.

The chain carries TRBV6-6 and TRBJ2-1; 8 bases are a match to TRBD2. The germline V gene has CDR1 MNHNY and CDR2 SVGAGI (reference sequence). This CDR3 has 15 residues. The trim removed 4 bases at V and 0 bases at J, leaving 2 bases unmatched. The CDR3 loop reads CASSSSGSSYNEQFF. The DNA of the CDR3 is TGTGCCAGCAGTTCCAGCGGGAGCTCCTACAATGAGCAGTTCTTC.

This chain uses TRBV5-4 with TRBJ2-2, with 7 nucleotides matching TRBD1. V lost 4 bases and J lost 3; bases outside the gene matches: 9. Per the germline V gene, CDR1 is SGHNT and CDR2 is YYREEE (reference sequence). This CDR3 is built from 16 residues. The CDR3 nucleotides are TGTGCCAGCAGCGGTAAAATAACAGGGGACACCGGGGAGCTGTTTTTT. Its translation: CASSGKITGDTGELFF. Full variable domain (outside the CDR3, taken from reference TRBV5-4 and TRBJ2-2): ETGVTQSPTHLIKTRGQQVTLRCSSQSGHNTVSWYQQALGQGPQFIFQYYREEENGRGNFPPRFSGLQFPNYSSELNVNALELDDSALYLCASSGKITGDTGELFFGEGSRLTVL.

The chain couples TRBV5-6 to TRBJ2-5; TRBD1 aligns across 8 bases. The end of the DNA is better explained by TRBJ2-7, so the J call may be wrong. The CDR3 is made up of 15 amino acids. Germline values: CDR1 SGHDT, CDR2 YYEEEE. The CDR3 bases are TGTGCCAGCAGCTTCAGGGGGCCCCCCTCCTACGAGCAGTACTTC. It specifies CASSFRGPPSYEQYF.

This clone has a single count. This chain uses TRBV5-1 with TRBJ2-2; 13 bases line up with TRBD2. The germline V gene has CDR1 SGHRS and CDR2 YFSETQ. The ends lost 4 bases at V and 0 bases at J; junction bases unmatched: 6. The CDR3 runs 18 residues. CDR3 protein: CASSPWGTSGANTGELFF. The DNA of the CDR3 is TGCGCCAGCAGCCCCTGGGGGACTAGCGGGGCGAACACCGGGGAGCTGTTTTTT.

The chain uses TRBV7-7 and TRBJ2-2; D is possibly TRBD2 (6 bases). Between the trimmed V and J ends, which lost 5 bases and 2 bases, there was a span of 9 bases. This CDR3 contains 14 residues. Germline CDR1 and CDR2: SSHAT and FNYEAQ (reference sequence). The CDR3, as DNA: TGTGCCAGCAGCACGGGACTCAACACCGGGGAGCTGTTTTTT. Encoded protein: CASSTGLNTGELFF.

On this clone itself: Other DNA sequences within the sample encode an identical CDR3. The genes are TRBV28 and TRBJ1-2, with 9 bases aligning to TRBD1. The CDR3 has 14 amino acids. V lost 3 bases, J lost 2 bases, and 1 base stayed unmatched. CDR1 and CDR2 from the germline V gene are MDHEN and SYDVKM. In DNA, the CDR3 is TGTGCCAGCAGTTTGGGACAGGGAAACTATGGCTACACCTTC. This translates into CASSLGQGNYGYTF.

This sequence joins TRBV2 and TRBJ2-6; maybe TRBD1 (5 bases). Looked up from germline, CDR1 is SNHLY and CDR2 is FYNNEI. The CDR3 has 18 amino acids. The V and J ends lost 7 bases and 1 base respectively, with 20 bases between them. The CDR3 region is CASTPQGALLSGANVLTF. The CDR3 DNA reads TGTGCCAGCACGCCCCAAGGGGCCCTCCTGTCTGGGGCCAACGTCCTGACTTTC.

The rearrangement links TRBV28 to TRBJ2-7; 9 positions match TRBD1. CDR3 length: 14 amino acids. Germline-derived CDR1 and CDR2 are MDHEN and SYDVKM. The J segment lost 5 bases and the V segment lost 8 bases, leaving 10 bases of the junction unmatched. The CDR3 here is CASLRPGQGDEQYF. The CDR3 DNA sequence: TGTGCCAGCCTTAGGCCGGGACAGGGAGACGAGCAGTACTTC.

The gene calls are TRBV5-1 and TRBJ1-1; TRBD1 matches at 7 bases. The V segment lost 3 bases and the J segment 1 base; nucleotides outside the gene matches: 3. CDR3 length equals 14 residues. Germline V gives CDR1 SGHRS, CDR2 YFSETQ. CDR3: CASSSGTANTEAFF. In DNA, the CDR3 is TGCGCCAGCAGCTCCGGGACAGCGAACACTGAAGCTTTCTTT.

V and J are TRBV4-1 and TRBJ2-7; D gene unclear. This CDR3 is 15 amino acids long. Between the trimmed V and J ends, which lost 0 bases and 9 bases, there was a span of 18 bases. Looked up from germline, CDR1 is MGHRA and CDR2 is YSYEKL. The CDR3, as DNA: TGCGCCAGCAGCCAAGAAAACTTGCTGGCGGCCGGGCAGTACTTC. This encodes CASSQENLLAAGQYF.

The chain combines TRBV19 with TRBJ2-3, with 9 bases aligning to TRBD2. In germline, CDR1 is LNHDA, CDR2 SQIVND (reference sequence). The CDR3 has 15 amino acids. J gave up 3 bases and V 6 bases, and 7 bases lay outside the gene matches. The CDR3 here is CASRISGSATDTQYF. CDR3 DNA sequence: TGTGCCAGTAGGATTAGCGGGAGTGCGACAGATACGCAGTATTTT. Supplemented by reference TRBV19 and TRBJ2-3, the full variable domain reads DGGITQSPKYLFRKEGQNVTLSCEQNLNHDAMYWYRQDPGQGLRLIYYSQIVNDFQKGDIAEGYSVSREKKESFPLTVTSAQKNPTAFYLCASRISGSATDTQYFGPGTRLTVL.

The chain recombines TRBV27 with TRBJ2-2; TRBD2 is a possible D gene (6 bases). V lost 6 bases and J 6 bases, leaving 14 bases between the germline ends. The germline gives CDR1 MNHEY, CDR2 SMNVEV (reference sequence). The CDR3 runs 14 residues. CDR3 sequence reads: CASSPILASGELFF. In nucleotides, the CDR3 is TGTGCCAGCAGCCCAATACTAGCATCCGGGGAGCTGTTTTTT.

V gene TRBV10-3 combines with J gene TRBJ2-1; 11 bases map to TRBD2. V shed 2 bases and J 6 bases; nucleotides not matched to a gene: 3. This CDR3 has 15 amino acids. CDR1 ENHRY and CDR2 SYGVKD come from the germline V gene. CDR3 sequence: CAISEVLAGGNEQFF. DNA for the CDR3: TGTGCCATCAGTGAGGTTCTAGCGGGAGGCAATGAGCAGTTCTTC.

The chain employs TRBV10-3 and TRBJ2-7; the match to TRBD1 covers 10 bases. V trimming: 6 bases; J trimming: 5 bases; junction bases outside the gene matches: 4. Looked up from germline, CDR1 is ENHRY and CDR2 is SYGVKD. CDR3 length: 13 residues. CDR3 region: CAIRPTGGDEQYF. CDR3 nucleotide sequence: TGTGCCATCAGACCGACAGGGGGCGACGAGCAGTACTTC.

This clone was detected once. This CDR3 is also generated by other DNA sequences in the sample. CDR3 sequence reads: CASSSQGDTQYF. The DNA of the CDR3 is TGTGCCAGCAGCTCTCAGGGAGATACGCAGTATTTT. V and J are TRBV7-3 and TRBJ2-3, with D perhaps TRBD1 (5 bases). V was clipped by 4 bases and J by 5 bases, with 7 bases between them. CDR1 and CDR2 from the germline V gene are SGHTA and FQGTGA. This CDR3 is 12 amino acids long.

This clone has more than one count but fewer than ten. This chain links TRBV10-3 with TRBJ2-7, with D perhaps matching TRBD1 (6 bases). Germline V gene data show CDR1 as ENHRY and CDR2 as SYGVKD. This CDR3 has 15 amino acids. The ends were cut back, 8 bases at V and 0 bases at J, with 17 bases in the middle. The CDR3 protein is CAIGTGTKSSYEQYF. The CDR3 coding sequence is TGTGCCATCGGGACCGGGACAAAGAGCTCCTACGAGCAGTACTTC.

The rearrangement links TRBV27 to TRBJ2-1; 7 nucleotides align to TRBD1. The germline V gene encodes CDR1 MNHEY and CDR2 SMNVEV (reference sequence). CDR3 size: 18 residues. The trim removed 4 bases at V and 7 bases at J, leaving 19 bases unmatched. As DNA, the CDR3 is TGTGCCAGCAGTTACATTACGTCGACAGGGTCTACCTGGAATGAGCAGTTCTTC. This translates into CASSYITSTGSTWNEQFF.

V and J are TRBV9 and TRBJ2-3, with 7 bases matching TRBD1. Per the germline V gene, CDR1 is SGDLS and CDR2 is YYNGEE. The trim removed 0 bases at V and 0 bases at J, leaving 4 bases unmatched. The CDR3 contains 16 residues. CDR3 region: CASSVEGTASTDTQYF. In DNA form, the CDR3 reads TGTGCCAGCAGCGTAGAGGGGACAGCAAGCACAGATACGCAGTATTTT.

V gene TRBV28 combines with J gene TRBJ2-5, with 8 bases lining up with TRBD2. The J segment lost 5 bases and the V segment lost 3 bases, leaving 5 bases of the junction unmatched. The CDR3 length is 14 residues. CDR1 is MDHEN and CDR2 is SYDVKM in the germline V gene. Written as DNA, the CDR3 is TGTGCCAGCAGTTTTACCGGGAGGGCCGAGACCCAGTACTTC. Residues: CASSFTGRAETQYF.

CDR3 region: CASSLGTVTSRYEQYF. CDR3 sequence (DNA): TGTGCCAGCAGTTTAGGGACTGTTACCTCCCGATACGAGCAGTACTTC. The rearrangement joins TRBV27 to TRBJ2-7, with D possibly TRBD2 on 6 matching bases. Germline V lookup: CDR1 MNHEY, CDR2 SMNVEV (reference sequence). The CDR3 sequence is 16 residues long. V was cut by 2 bases and J by 4 bases, with 18 bases left in between.

The genes are TRBV7-3 and TRBJ2-2; 7 bases are a match to TRBD1. V shed 5 bases and J 0 bases; nucleotides not matched to a gene: 3. Germline CDR1 and CDR2: SGHTA and FQGTGA. The CDR3 is made up of 15 amino acids. The CDR3: CASSRQGANTGELFF. CDR3 coding DNA: TGTGCCAGCAGCCGACAGGGAGCGAACACCGGGGAGCTGTTTTTT.

This chain joins TRBV7-2 and TRBJ2-1; a possible D gene is TRBD2 (6 bases). CDR1 is SGHTA and CDR2 is FQGNSA in the germline V gene. Trimming took 6 bases from V and 6 from J, leaving 21 bases between them. The CDR3 runs 16 residues. CDR3 sequence reads: CASRGSGGRAINEQFF. CDR3 DNA: TGTGCCAGCAGGGGAAGTGGAGGGAGAGCCATCAATGAGCAGTTCTTC.

This clone appeared a few times. This chain connects TRBV6-1 to TRBJ2-7; 12 nucleotides line up with TRBD2. From germline, CDR1 is MNHNS and CDR2 SASEGT. V trimming: 3 bases; J trimming: 0 bases; junction bases outside the gene matches: 0. This CDR3 comprises 15 residues. CDR3 DNA sequence: TGTGCCAGCAGTGAGACTAGCGGGAGCTCCTACGAGCAGTACTTC. Its protein product is CASSETSGSSYEQYF.

This clone showed up just a few times. In DNA form, the CDR3 reads TGTGCCAGCAGCCCCCGGTGGGGGGGGAACACCATATATTTT. It specifies CASSPRWGGNTIYF. This rearrangement joins TRBV9 to TRBJ1-3, with a weak D call TRBD1 (5 bases). The CDR3 has 14 amino acids. Germline-derived CDR1 and CDR2 are SGDLS and YYNGEE. V shed 4 bases and J shed 7 bases, with 15 bases lying between them. The whole variable domain, remainder taken from reference TRBV9 and TRBJ1-3, is DSGVTQTPKHLITATGQRVTLRCSPRSGDLSVYWYQQSLDQGLQFLIQYYNGEERAKGNILERFSAQQFPDLHSELNLSSLELGDSALYFCASSPRWGGNTIYFGEGSWLTVV.

The V and J genes are TRBV11-2 and TRBJ2-1, with 16 bases identical to TRBD2. Germline V gene data show CDR1 as SGHAT and CDR2 as FQNNGV. V trimming: 2 bases; J trimming: 2 bases; junction bases outside the gene matches: 3. This CDR3 has 18 amino acids. The CDR3 DNA reads as TGTGCCAGCAGCTTACCCGGGACTAGCGGGAGGGCCTACAATGAGCAGTTCTTC. Amino acid sequence: CASSLPGTSGRAYNEQFF.

The chain employs TRBV7-9 and TRBJ2-2; tentative D call: TRBD1 (5 bases). Looked up from germline, CDR1 is SEHNR and CDR2 is FQNEAQ (reference sequence). The CDR3 consists of 19 residues. The V end was cut by 3 bases, the J end by 4 bases, with 24 bases between. The CDR3, as DNA: TGTGCCAGCAGCTTCCCCCTCTTTGCAGGGATTGATCGCACCGGGGAGCTGTTTTTT. Its protein product is CASSFPLFAGIDRTGELFF.

The rearrangement uses TRBV5-8 and TRBJ2-6; a weak D match, TRBD1 (6 bases). From germline, CDR1 is SGHTS and CDR2 YDEGEE. CDR3 length: 17 residues. V was pared by 9 bases and J by 0 bases, with 19 bases between. The CDR3: CATERAGAHSGANVLTF. The CDR3 coding sequence is TGTGCCACCGAAAGAGCAGGGGCCCACTCTGGGGCCAACGTCCTGACTTTC.

As concerns this clone: Mismatch with germline at one junction end may stem from a read error. This chain's CDR3 is CASSASSSYLYGQYF. CDR3 in DNA: TGTGCCAGCAGCGCCTCTTCAAGCTACCTCTACGGGCAGTACTTC. The V and J genes are TRBV27 and TRBJ2-7; D is uncertain. This CDR3 is 15 amino acids long. CDR1 is MNHEY and CDR2 is SMNVEV in the germline V gene (reference sequence).

This clone has just a few counts. V gene TRBV5-4 combines with J gene TRBJ2-1, with 10 positions matching TRBD1. V was pared by 7 bases and J by 5 bases, with 6 bases of the junction left unmatched. The CDR3 has 14 amino acids. From germline, CDR1 is SGHNT and CDR2 YYREEE (reference sequence). The CDR3 loop is CASVRQGADNEQFF. CDR3 DNA sequence: TGTGCCAGCGTGAGACAGGGGGCAGACAATGAGCAGTTCTTC.

The J gene is TRBJ2-1, the V gene TRBV5-1, with 9 bases matching TRBD2. The germline V gene encodes CDR1 SGHRS and CDR2 YFSETQ. V was pared by 0 bases and J by 2 bases, with 0 bases of the junction left unmatched. The CDR3 sequence is 15 residues long. CDR3 protein: CASSLASGAYNEQFF. The CDR3 DNA reads TGCGCCAGCAGCTTGGCTAGCGGGGCCTACAATGAGCAGTTCTTC.

The chain is built from TRBV29-1 and TRBJ2-1; 9 positions match TRBD2. CDR3 length equals 13 residues. Germline CDR1 is SQVTM and CDR2 is ANQGSEA. After removal of 4 bases from V and 6 bases from J, the junction contained 4 bases not matched to a gene. The CDR3 coding sequence is TGCAGCGTTGTGGCTAGCGGGGTCAATGAGCAGTTCTTC. Its translation is CSVVASGVNEQFF.